A selection of T cell receptor beta chains follows, all from one sample in a study of beta chain features in type 1 diabetes. This table comes from immunoSEQ multiplex PCR, and its TCRdb copy is limited to in-frame clones, with some not included. The repertoire has about 260,000 clones, around 24% of them found once; the top ten carry about 0.012%. The sample taken for sequencing was naive CD4+ T cells from blood. The receptors here all came from a woman in her twenties or thirties with type 1 diabetes. Each CDR3 is given with its conserved first and last residue. The D gene is left open where the match is weak. Clone size is shown for a subset of rows, as once, few, many or a class of expanded clone.

length: 19; J: TRBJ2-1; size: few; D: TRBD1; V: TRBV15; DNA: TGTGCCACCAGCAGATACGTGCCCCCGGGACAGGGCTCCTACAATGAGCAGTTCTTC; CDR3: CATSRYVPPGQGSYNEQFF
length: 15; J: TRBJ2-6; size: .; D: .; V: TRBV6-5; DNA: TGTGCCAGCAGGACGCGGAGCTCTGGGGCCAACGTCCTGACTTTC; CDR3: CASRTRSSGANVLTF
length: 15; J: TRBJ2-1; size: .; D: TRBD1; V: TRBV19; DNA: TGTGCCAGTAGTACTTACAGGGGTTTGGGCAATGAGCAGTTCTTC; CDR3: CASSTYRGLGNEQFF
length: 13; J: TRBJ2-7; size: few; D: TRBD2; V: TRBV28; DNA: TGTGCCAGCAGTTTAGGGCTAGCGGGCGAGCAGTACTTC; CDR3: CASSLGLAGEQYF
length: 18; J: TRBJ2-7; size: .; D: TRBD2; V: TRBV7-2; DNA: TGTGCCAGCAGCTCTCTGGGGAGGACTAGCGGGACTACCTACGAGCAGTACTTC; CDR3: CASSSLGRTSGTTYEQYF
length: 14; J: TRBJ1-5; size: once; D: TRBD1; V: TRBV5-1; DNA: TGCGCCAGCAGCACGGGACAGGGGAATCAGCCCCAGCATTTT; CDR3: CASSTGQGNQPQHF
length: 13; J: TRBJ2-1; size: few; D: .; V: TRBV7-9; DNA: TGTGCCAGCAGCCAAGAGGTAACTTTCGAGCAGTTCTTC; CDR3: CASSQEVTFEQFF
length: 15; J: TRBJ2-1; size: few; D: TRBD2; V: TRBV15; DNA: TGTGCCACCAGCACCCCTAGCGGGAGGGGAAATGAGCAGTTCTTC; CDR3: CATSTPSGRGNEQFF
length: 15; J: TRBJ2-1; size: .; D: TRBD1; V: TRBV7-9; DNA: TGTGCCAGCAGTTTCCCGGGACAGGGTAAAGATGAGCAGTTCTTC; CDR3: CASSFPGQGKDEQFF
length: 14; J: TRBJ1-1; size: .; D: .; V: TRBV7-9; DNA: TGTGCCAGCAGCTATACAGGGAGGAACACTGAAGCTTTCTTT; CDR3: CASSYTGRNTEAFF
length: 16; J: TRBJ2-1; size: .; D: TRBD2; V: TRBV11-3; DNA: TGTGCCAGCAGCTCAACTCCGGGACTAGCGGGTCCAGAGCAGTTCTTC; CDR3: CASSSTPGLAGPEQFF
length: 15; J: TRBJ2-3; size: few; D: TRBD1; V: TRBV28; DNA: TGTGCCAGCAGTTTGCCGGGACAGGGGGTAGATACGCAGTATTTT; CDR3: CASSLPGQGVDTQYF
length: 15; J: TRBJ2-3; size: few; D: TRBD2; V: TRBV5-4; DNA: TGTGCCAGCAGCTGGACTAGCGGGGGCACAGATACGCAGTATTTT; CDR3: CASSWTSGGTDTQYF
length: 15; J: TRBJ2-7; size: .; D: .; V: TRBV29-1; DNA: TGCAGCGTGTGGGGCCGACGGACGGATGCCTACGAGCAGTACTTC; CDR3: CSVWGRRTDAYEQYF
length: 14; J: TRBJ2-3; size: .; D: .; V: TRBV14; DNA: TGTGCCAGCAGCCCGCGGGGACAGCCTAATACGCAGTATTTT; CDR3: CASSPRGQPNTQYF
length: 12; J: TRBJ1-2; size: few; D: TRBD1; V: TRBV30; DNA: TGTGCCGGGACAGGGAGGGTCTATGGCTACACCTTC; CDR3: CAGTGRVYGYTF
length: 14; J: TRBJ1-1; size: .; D: .; V: TRBV7-3; DNA: TGTGCCAGCAGCCCCCAGGGGAGCCAAACTGAAGCTTTCTTT; CDR3: CASSPQGSQTEAFF
length: 15; J: TRBJ1-1; size: .; D: TRBD1; V: TRBV5-1; DNA: TGCGCCAGCAGCATGGAGGACAGGTTGAACACTGAAGCTTTCTTT; CDR3: CASSMEDRLNTEAFF
length: 14; J: TRBJ2-1; size: .; D: .; V: TRBV9; DNA: TGTGCCAGCAGCGTAGCTGGGAGCTACAATGAGCAGTTCTTC; CDR3: CASSVAGSYNEQFF
length: 13; J: TRBJ1-5; size: few; D: .; V: TRBV30; DNA: TGTGCCTGGAGTGTACAGGGCAATCAGCCCCAGCATTTT; CDR3: CAWSVQGNQPQHF